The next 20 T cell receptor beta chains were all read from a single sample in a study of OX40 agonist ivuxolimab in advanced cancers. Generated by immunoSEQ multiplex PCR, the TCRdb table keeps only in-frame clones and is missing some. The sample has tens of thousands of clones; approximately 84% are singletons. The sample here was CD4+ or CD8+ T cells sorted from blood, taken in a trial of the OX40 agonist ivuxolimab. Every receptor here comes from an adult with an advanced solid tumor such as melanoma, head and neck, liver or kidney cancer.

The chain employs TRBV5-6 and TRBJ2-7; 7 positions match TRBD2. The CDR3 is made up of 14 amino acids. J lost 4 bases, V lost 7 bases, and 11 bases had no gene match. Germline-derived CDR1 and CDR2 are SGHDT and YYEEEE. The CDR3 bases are TGTGCCAGCTTGGGAGGGCGAGAGGGTTACGAGCAGTACTTC. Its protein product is CASLGGREGYEQYF.

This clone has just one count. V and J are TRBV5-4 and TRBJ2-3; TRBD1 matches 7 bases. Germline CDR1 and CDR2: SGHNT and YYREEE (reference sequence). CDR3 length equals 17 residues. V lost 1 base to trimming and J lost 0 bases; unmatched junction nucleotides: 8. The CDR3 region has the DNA TGTGCCAGCAGCTTGTTAGGGGGCCCGAGCAGCACAGATACGCAGTATTTT. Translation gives CASSLLGGPSSTDTQYF.

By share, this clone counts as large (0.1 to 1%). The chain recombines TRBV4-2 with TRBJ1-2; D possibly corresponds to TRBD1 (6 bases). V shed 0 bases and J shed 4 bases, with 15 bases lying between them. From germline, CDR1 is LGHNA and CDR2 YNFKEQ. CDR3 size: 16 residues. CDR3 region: CASSQDVGRGPYGYTF. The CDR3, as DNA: TGTGCCAGCAGCCAAGATGTCGGCAGGGGACCCTATGGCTACACCTTC.

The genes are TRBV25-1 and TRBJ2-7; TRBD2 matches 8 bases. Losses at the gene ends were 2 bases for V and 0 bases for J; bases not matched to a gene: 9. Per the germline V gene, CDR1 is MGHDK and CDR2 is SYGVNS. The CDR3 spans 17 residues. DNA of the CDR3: TGTGCCAGCAGTGAAGGAGTAGCGGGATTTACCTCCTACGAGCAGTACTTC. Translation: CASSEGVAGFTSYEQYF.

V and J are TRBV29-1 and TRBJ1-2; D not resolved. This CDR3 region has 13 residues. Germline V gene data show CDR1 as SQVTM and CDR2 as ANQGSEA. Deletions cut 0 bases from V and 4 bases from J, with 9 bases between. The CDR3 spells CSVEDMQSYGYTF. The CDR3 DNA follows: TGCAGCGTTGAAGATATGCAAAGCTATGGCTACACCTTC.

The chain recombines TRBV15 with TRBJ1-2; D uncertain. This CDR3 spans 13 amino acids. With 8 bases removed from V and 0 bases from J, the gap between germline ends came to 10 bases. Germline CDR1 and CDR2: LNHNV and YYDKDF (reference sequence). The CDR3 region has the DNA TGTGCCACCTCGGACGGGACTAACTATGGCTACACCTTC. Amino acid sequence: CATSDGTNYGYTF.

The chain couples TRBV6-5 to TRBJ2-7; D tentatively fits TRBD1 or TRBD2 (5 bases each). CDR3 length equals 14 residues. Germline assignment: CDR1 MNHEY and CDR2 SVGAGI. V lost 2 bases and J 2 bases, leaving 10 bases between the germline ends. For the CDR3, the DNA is TGTGCCAGCAGTTACGTAGGGGACCCCTACGAGCAGTACTTC. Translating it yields CASSYVGDPYEQYF.

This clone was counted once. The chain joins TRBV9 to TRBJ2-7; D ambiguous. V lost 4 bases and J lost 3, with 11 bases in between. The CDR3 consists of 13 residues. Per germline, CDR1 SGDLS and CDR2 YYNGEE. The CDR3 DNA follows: TGTGCCAGCAGCCCAGGTTCGAGCTACGAGCAGTACTTC. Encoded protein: CASSPGSSYEQYF.

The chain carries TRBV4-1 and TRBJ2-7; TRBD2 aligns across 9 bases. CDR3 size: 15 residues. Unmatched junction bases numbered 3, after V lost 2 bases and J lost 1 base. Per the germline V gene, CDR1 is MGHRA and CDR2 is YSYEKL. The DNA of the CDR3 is TGCGCCAGCAGCCAACTAGCGGGGACTTCCTACGAGCAGTACTTC. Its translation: CASSQLAGTSYEQYF.

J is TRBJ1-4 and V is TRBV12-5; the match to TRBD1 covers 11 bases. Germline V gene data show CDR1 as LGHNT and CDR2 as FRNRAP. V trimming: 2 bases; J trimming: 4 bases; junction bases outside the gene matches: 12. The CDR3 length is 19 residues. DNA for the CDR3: TGTGCTAGTGGTTTGCCGATTTCCGGGACAGGGGGAATTAATGAAAAACTGTTTTTT. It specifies CASGLPISGTGGINEKLFF.

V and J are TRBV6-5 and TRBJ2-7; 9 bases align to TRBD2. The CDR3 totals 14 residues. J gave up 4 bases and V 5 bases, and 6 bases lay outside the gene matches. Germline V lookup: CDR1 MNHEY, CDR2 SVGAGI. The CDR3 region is CASSNRLAEYEQYF. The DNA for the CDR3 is TGTGCCAGCAGTAATCGACTAGCGGAATACGAGCAGTACTTC.

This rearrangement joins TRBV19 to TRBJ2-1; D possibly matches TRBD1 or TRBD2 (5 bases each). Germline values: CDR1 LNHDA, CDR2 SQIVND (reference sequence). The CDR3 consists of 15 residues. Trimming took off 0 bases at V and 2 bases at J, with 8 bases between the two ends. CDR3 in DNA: TGTGCCAGTAGTATAGAGGGGGACGCCTACAATGAGCAGTTCTTC. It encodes CASSIEGDAYNEQFF.

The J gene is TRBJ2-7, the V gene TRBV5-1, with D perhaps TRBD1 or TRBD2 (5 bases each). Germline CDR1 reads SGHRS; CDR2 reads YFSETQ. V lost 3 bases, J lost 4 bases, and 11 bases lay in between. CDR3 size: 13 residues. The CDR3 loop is CASSWTSGYEQYF. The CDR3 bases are TGCGCCAGCAGCTGGACTTCAGGGTACGAGCAGTACTTC.

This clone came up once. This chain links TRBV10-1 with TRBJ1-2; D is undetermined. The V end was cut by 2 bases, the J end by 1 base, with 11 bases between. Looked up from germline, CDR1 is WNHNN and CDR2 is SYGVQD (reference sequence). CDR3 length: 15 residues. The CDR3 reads CASSETGGGNYGYTF. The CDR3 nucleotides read TGCGCCAGCAGTGAGACGGGAGGCGGTAACTATGGCTACACCTTC.

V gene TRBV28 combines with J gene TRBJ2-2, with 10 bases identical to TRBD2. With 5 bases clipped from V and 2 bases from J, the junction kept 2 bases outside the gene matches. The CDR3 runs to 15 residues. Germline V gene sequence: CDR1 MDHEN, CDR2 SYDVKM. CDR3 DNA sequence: TGTGCCAGCAGTGGACTAGCGGTAAACACCGGGGAGCTGTTTTTT. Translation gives CASSGLAVNTGELFF.

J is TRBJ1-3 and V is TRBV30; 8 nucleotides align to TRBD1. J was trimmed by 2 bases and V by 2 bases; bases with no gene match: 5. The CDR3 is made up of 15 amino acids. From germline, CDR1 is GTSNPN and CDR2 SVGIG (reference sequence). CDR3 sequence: CAWSMDRATGNTIYF. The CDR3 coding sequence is TGTGCCTGGAGTATGGACAGGGCGACTGGAAACACCATATATTTT. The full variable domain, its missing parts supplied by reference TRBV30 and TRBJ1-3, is SQTIHQWPATLVQPVGSPLSLECTVEGTSNPNLYWYRQAAGRGLQLLFYSVGIGQISSEVPQNLSASRPQDRQFILSSKKLLLSDSGFYLCAWSMDRATGNTIYFGEGSWLTVV.

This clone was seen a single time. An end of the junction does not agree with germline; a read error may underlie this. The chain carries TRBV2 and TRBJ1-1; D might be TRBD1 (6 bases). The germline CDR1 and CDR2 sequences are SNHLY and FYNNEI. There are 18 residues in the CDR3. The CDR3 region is CASVRSGTGSFVKTEAFF. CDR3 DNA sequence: TGTGCCAGCGTCAGATCGGGAACAGGGTCGTTTGTGAAGACTGAAGCTTTCTTT.

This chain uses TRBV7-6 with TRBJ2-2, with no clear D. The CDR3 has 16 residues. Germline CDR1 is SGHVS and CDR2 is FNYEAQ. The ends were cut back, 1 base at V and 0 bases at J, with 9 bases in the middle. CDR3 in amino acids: CASSLDSTTNTGELFF. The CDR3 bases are TGTGCCAGCAGCTTAGACTCCACAACGAACACCGGGGAGCTGTTTTTT.

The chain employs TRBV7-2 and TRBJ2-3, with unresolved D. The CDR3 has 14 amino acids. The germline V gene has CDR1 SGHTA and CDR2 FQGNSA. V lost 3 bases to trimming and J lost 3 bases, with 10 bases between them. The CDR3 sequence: CASSFEPGTDTQYF. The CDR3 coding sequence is TGTGCCAGCAGCTTCGAGCCCGGAACAGATACGCAGTATTTT. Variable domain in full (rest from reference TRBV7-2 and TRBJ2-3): GAGVSQSPSNKVTEKGKDVELRCDPISGHTALYWYRQSLGQGLEFLIYFQGNSAPDKSGLPSDRFSAERTGGSVSTLTIQRTQQEDSAVYLCASSFEPGTDTQYFGPGTRLTVL.

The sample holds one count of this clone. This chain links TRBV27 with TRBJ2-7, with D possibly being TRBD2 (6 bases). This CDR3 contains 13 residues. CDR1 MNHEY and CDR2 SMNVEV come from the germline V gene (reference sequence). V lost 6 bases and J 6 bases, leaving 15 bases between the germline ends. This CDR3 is CASSSLGGPEQYF. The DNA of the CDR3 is TGTGCCAGCAGCTCCCTCGGAGGGCCCGAGCAGTACTTC.